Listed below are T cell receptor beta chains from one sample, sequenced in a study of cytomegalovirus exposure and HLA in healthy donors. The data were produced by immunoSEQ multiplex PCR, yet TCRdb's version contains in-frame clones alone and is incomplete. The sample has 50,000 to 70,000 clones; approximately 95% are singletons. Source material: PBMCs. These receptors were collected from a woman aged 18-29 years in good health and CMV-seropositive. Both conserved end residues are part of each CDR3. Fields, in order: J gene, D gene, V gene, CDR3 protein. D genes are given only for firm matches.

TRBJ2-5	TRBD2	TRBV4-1	CASSRFLSGGNQETQYF
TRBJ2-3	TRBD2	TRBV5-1	CASTTISGSGADTQYF
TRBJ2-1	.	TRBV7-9	CASSLGGLRNEQFF
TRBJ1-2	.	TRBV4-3	CASSRTALLQGTNYGYTF
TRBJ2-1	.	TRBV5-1	CASSLPSGSVYNEQFF
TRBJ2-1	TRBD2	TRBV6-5	CASSYQTSGPYNEQFF
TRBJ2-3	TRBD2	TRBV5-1	CASSLGLAGGLTDTQYF
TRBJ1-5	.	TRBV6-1	CASSEHSGWSQPQHF
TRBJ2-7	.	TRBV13	CASSLSSSYEQYF
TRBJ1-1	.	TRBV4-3	CASSQDLVRKNTEAFF
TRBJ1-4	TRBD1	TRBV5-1	CASSSRQGLMGEKLFF
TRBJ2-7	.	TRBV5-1	CASSLNGQPSYEQYF
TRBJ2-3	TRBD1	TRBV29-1	CSVAGGEWSDTQYF
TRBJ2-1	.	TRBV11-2	CASSLGDYNEQFF
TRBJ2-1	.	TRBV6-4	CASSEEVSYNEQFF
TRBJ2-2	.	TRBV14	CASSSRGIYTGELFF
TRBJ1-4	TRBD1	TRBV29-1	CSVPGQGDNEKLFF
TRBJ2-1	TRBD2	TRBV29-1	CSVEWLAGGNNEQFF
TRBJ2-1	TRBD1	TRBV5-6	CASSSDLDRGNNEQFF
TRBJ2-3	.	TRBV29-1	CSVEGGGVRTDTQYF
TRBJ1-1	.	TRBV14	CASSQGAGSNTEAFF
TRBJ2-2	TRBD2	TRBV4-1	CASSLAGGPGELFF
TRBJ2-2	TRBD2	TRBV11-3	CASSAGERTGELFF
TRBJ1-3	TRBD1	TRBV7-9	CASSAMTGTGNTIYF
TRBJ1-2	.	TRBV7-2	CASSSPQGIYYGYTF
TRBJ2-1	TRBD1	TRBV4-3	CASSQEGGGTGFIDEQFF
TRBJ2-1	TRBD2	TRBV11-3	CASSYVAGGGEQFF
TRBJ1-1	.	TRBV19	CASIETGGGPEAFF